The next 18 T cell receptor beta chains were all read from a single sample in a study of cytomegalovirus exposure and HLA in healthy donors. The study ran its PCR with 60 Vbeta and 13 Jbeta primers. TCRdb's table, derived via immunoSEQ multiplex PCR, lists solely in-frame clones and lacks some. The table records about 97,000 clones, around 82% of them present only once. Sequenced material: PBMCs. Every receptor here comes from a man aged 35-49 years in good health and CMV-seropositive.

The CDR3 is CASSLWGLGTEAFF. In DNA form, the CDR3 reads TGTGCCAGCAGTTTATGGGGGCTGGGCACTGAAGCTTTCTTT. The chain uses TRBV28 and TRBJ1-1, with a possible D match to TRBD1 (5 bases). Germline values: CDR1 MDHEN, CDR2 SYDVKM. V lost 0 bases and J lost 4, with 9 bases in between. The length of the CDR3 is 14 residues.

The chain recombines TRBV6-6 with TRBJ2-1; 9 bases match TRBD1. The CDR3 is 16 residues long. Germline loops: CDR1 MNHNY, CDR2 SVGAGI (reference sequence). The V and J ends lost 2 bases and 2 bases, in that order; junction bases with no gene match: 4. This CDR3 reads CASSYNGTGTYNEQFF. CDR3 bases: TGTGCCAGCAGTTACAATGGGACAGGGACCTACAATGAGCAGTTCTTC.

The genes are TRBV19 and TRBJ1-4, with D perhaps TRBD1 (6 bases). Germline V CDR1 and CDR2: LNHDA, SQIVND (reference sequence). The V end lost 6 bases, the J end lost 6 bases, and 20 bases lay between the germline ends. The CDR3 is made up of 16 amino acids. The CDR3 region has the DNA TGTGCCAGTAGCCCCCCCTATGGCAGGGGTGATGAAAAACTGTTTTTT. It is translated as CASSPPYGRGDEKLFF.

The gene calls are TRBV5-4 and TRBJ1-6; D perhaps matches TRBD1 (6 bases). The V gene lost 0 bases and the J gene lost 6 bases, with 13 bases spanning the gap. The CDR3 length is 16 residues. Germline assignment: CDR1 SGHNT and CDR2 YYREEE (reference sequence). This CDR3 reads CASSLVRGASNSPLHF. The CDR3 region has the DNA TGTGCCAGCAGCTTGGTTCGGGGGGCTTCTAATTCACCCCTCCACTTT.

This sequence joins TRBV6-5 and TRBJ2-4; 8 bases map to TRBD1. CDR1 is MNHEY and CDR2 is SVGAGI in the germline V gene. Trimming removed 4 bases from V and 0 bases from J; junction bases left unmatched: 5. The length of the CDR3 is 16 residues. This CDR3 is CASSSGQGPAKNIQYF. DNA for the CDR3: TGTGCCAGCAGTTCCGGACAGGGTCCAGCCAAAAACATTCAGTACTTC.

The chain recombines TRBV5-4 with TRBJ2-2; no definite D call. CDR3 length equals 14 residues. Per germline, CDR1 SGHNT and CDR2 YYREEE (reference sequence). Trimming stripped 2 bases from V and 1 base from J, with 6 bases between. The CDR3 region has the DNA TGTGCCAGCAGCTTTGACAAGAACACCGGGGAGCTGTTTTTT. Amino acids: CASSFDKNTGELFF.

This chain uses TRBV10-1 with TRBJ2-6; 7 nucleotides align to TRBD1. The V segment lost 4 bases and the J segment 2 bases; nucleotides outside the gene matches: 2. The CDR3 covers 15 residues. The germline gives CDR1 WNHNN, CDR2 SYGVQD (reference sequence). CDR3 amino acids: CASSAQGAGANVLTF. The DNA of the CDR3 is TGCGCCAGCAGTGCCCAGGGGGCTGGGGCCAACGTCCTGACTTTC.

The table lists this clone with a count of one. This chain uses TRBV15 with TRBJ1-1; 8 nucleotides match TRBD1. This CDR3 has 14 residues. J was trimmed by 5 bases and V by 8 bases; bases with no gene match: 10. From germline, CDR1 is LNHNV and CDR2 YYDKDF (reference sequence). The CDR3 DNA is TGTGCCACCCTTTTAGACAGGGGCAGGACTGAAGCTTTCTTT. Encoded protein: CATLLDRGRTEAFF.

This chain connects TRBV18 to TRBJ1-1; 9 bases align to TRBD1. Germline values: CDR1 KGHSH, CDR2 LQKENI. CDR3 length: 15 residues. The trim removed 3 bases at V and 3 bases at J, leaving 5 bases unmatched. The CDR3 loop reads CASSPTGQGYTEAFF. Written as DNA, the CDR3 is TGTGCCAGCTCACCTACGGGACAGGGCTACACTGAAGCTTTCTTT.

This clone showed up many times. V gene TRBV5-1 combines with J gene TRBJ2-2; perhaps TRBD2 as D (5 bases). Deletions cut 0 bases from V and 7 bases from J, with 10 bases between. Germline CDR1 and CDR2: SGHRS and YFSETQ. The length of the CDR3 is 14 residues. The CDR3: CASSLVGVVGELFF. Written as DNA, the CDR3 is TGCGCCAGCAGCTTGGTCGGGGTTGTCGGGGAGCTGTTTTTT.

This rearrangement joins TRBV29-1 to TRBJ2-3, with 7 bases matching TRBD1. The CDR3 has 14 residues. CDR1 and CDR2 from the germline V gene are SQVTM and ANQGSEA. The ends lost 7 bases at V and 2 bases at J; junction bases unmatched: 9. CDR3 protein: CSAYPGQSTDTQYF. For the CDR3, the DNA is TGCAGCGCATATCCGGGACAGTCCACAGATACGCAGTATTTT.

V is TRBV2 and J is TRBJ1-2; D not resolved. The length of the CDR3 is 13 residues. V was trimmed by 6 bases and J by 2 bases, leaving 10 bases between them. Germline V gene lookup returns CDR1 SNHLY and CDR2 FYNNEI. CDR3 protein: CASSPEGNYGYTF. The CDR3 DNA is TGTGCCAGCAGCCCCGAGGGAAACTATGGCTACACCTTC. The whole variable domain, filled in from reference TRBV2 and TRBJ1-2, reads EPEVTQTPSHQVTQMGQEVILRCVPISNHLYFYWYRQILGQKVEFLVSFYNNEISEKSEIFDDQFSVERPDGSNFTLKIRSTKLEDSAMYFCASSPEGNYGYTFGSGTRLTVV.

The J gene is TRBJ1-2, the V gene TRBV5-1; unclear D gene. The CDR3 has 13 amino acids. V was pared by 1 base and J by 0 bases, with 4 bases between. Germline assignment: CDR1 SGHRS and CDR2 YFSETQ. For the CDR3, the DNA is TGCGCCAGCAGCTTGTCAGCTAACTATGGCTACACCTTC. Translating gives CASSLSANYGYTF.

V gene TRBV10-3 combines with J gene TRBJ2-3, with 9 bases identical to TRBD1. In germline, CDR1 is ENHRY, CDR2 SYGVKD. After removal of 6 bases from V and 2 bases from J, the junction contained 3 bases not matched to a gene. The CDR3 has 14 amino acids. The CDR3 DNA follows: TGTGCCATCAGCCGGGACAGGGACACAGATACGCAGTATTTT. It codes for CAISRDRDTDTQYF.

The chain recombines TRBV30 with TRBJ2-2, with 9 bases matching TRBD1. The CDR3 runs 16 residues. V was clipped by 2 bases and J by 6 bases; unmatched bases: 10. CDR1 is GTSNPN and CDR2 is SVGIG in the germline V gene (reference sequence). The CDR3 loop is CAWSTRTGARAGELFF. The CDR3 bases are TGTGCCTGGAGTACCCGGACAGGGGCCCGGGCCGGGGAGCTGTTTTTT.

The chain has TRBV7-2 and TRBJ1-5; 10 bases align to TRBD1. V gave up 4 bases and J gave up 1 base; unmatched junction bases: 1. The CDR3 runs 15 residues. Germline-derived CDR1 and CDR2 are SGHTA and FQGNSA. CDR3 nucleotide sequence: TGTGCCAGCAGCTGGACAGGGGGAAGCAATCAGCCCCAGCATTTT. This translates into CASSWTGGSNQPQHF.

V is TRBV30 and J is TRBJ2-7; maybe TRBD2 (6 bases). Trimming took 3 bases from V and 5 from J, leaving 11 bases between them. The CDR3 loop spans 12 amino acids. The germline V gene has CDR1 GTSNPN and CDR2 SVGIG (reference sequence). The CDR3 loop reads CAWSTGGHEQYF. The CDR3 DNA follows: TGTGCCTGGAGCACCGGGGGACACGAGCAGTACTTC.

The chain employs TRBV30 and TRBJ2-2, with TRBD1 matching over 7 bases. J lost 6 bases, V lost 3 bases, and 7 bases had no gene match. The CDR3 is made up of 14 amino acids. CDR1 is GTSNPN, CDR2 SVGIG, per germline (reference sequence). The CDR3 sequence is CAWSQTGYAGELFF. CDR3 sequence (DNA): TGTGCCTGGAGCCAGACAGGGTATGCCGGGGAGCTGTTTTTT.